This T cell receptor (beta chain) is drawn from a study of cytomegalovirus exposure and HLA in healthy donors. Both 60 Vbeta primers and 13 Jbeta primers went into the PCR. Profiled with immunoSEQ multiplex PCR; TCRdb holds only in-frame clones, not every one. This table holds under 200,000 clones, about 70% found once. The CDR3 extends over 13 amino acids. Germline trimming cut 6 bases from V and 6 bases from J; bases unmatched to any gene: 7. Germline V gives CDR1 LNHDA, CDR2 SQIVND (reference sequence). The source material was PBMCs. The receptor comes from a woman between 18 and 29 years old in good health and CMV-seropositive. V is TRBV19 and J is TRBJ2-7; 8 bases are shared with TRBD2. CDR3 DNA sequence: TGTGCCAGTAGCGGGGGGGGTGCCTCCGAGCAGTACTTC. Its protein is CASSGGGASEQYF.